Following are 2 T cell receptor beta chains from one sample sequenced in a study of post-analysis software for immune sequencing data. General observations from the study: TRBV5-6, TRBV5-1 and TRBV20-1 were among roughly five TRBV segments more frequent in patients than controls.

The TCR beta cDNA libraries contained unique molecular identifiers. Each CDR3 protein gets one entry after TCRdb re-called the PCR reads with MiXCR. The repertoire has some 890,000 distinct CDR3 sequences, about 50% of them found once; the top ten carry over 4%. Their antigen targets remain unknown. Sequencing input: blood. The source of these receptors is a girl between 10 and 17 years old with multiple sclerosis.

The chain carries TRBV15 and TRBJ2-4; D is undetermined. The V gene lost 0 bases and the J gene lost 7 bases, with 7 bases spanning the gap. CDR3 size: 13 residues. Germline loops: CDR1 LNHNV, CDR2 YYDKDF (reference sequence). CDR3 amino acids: CATSRDGPNIQYF. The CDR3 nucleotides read TGTGCCACCAGCAGAGATGGCCCTAACATTCAGTACTTC.

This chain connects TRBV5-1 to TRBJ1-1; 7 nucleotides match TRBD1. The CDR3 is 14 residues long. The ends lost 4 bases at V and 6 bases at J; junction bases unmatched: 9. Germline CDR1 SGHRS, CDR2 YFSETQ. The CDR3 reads CASSGYRGGSEAFF. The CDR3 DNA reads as TGCGCCAGCAGCGGGTACAGGGGCGGATCTGAAGCTTTCTTT.